This TCR beta chain is drawn from a study of PD-1 blockade in mismatch repair-deficient tumors. The CDR3 contains 12 residues. CDR1 and CDR2 from the germline V gene are GTSNPN and SVGIG (reference sequence). Trimming shortened V by 2 bases and J by 6 bases, and 10 bases separated the two germline ends. A note on this clone: Its antigen is currently unknown.

Time point here: 10-day in vitro stimulation with candidate neoantigen peptide 4. A roughly 11-day in vitro culture was run per each of about seven reactive peptides. This table comes from immunoSEQ multiplex PCR, and its TCRdb copy is limited to in-frame clones, with some not included. The sample consists of approximately 13,000 clones, under 90% of them appearing once. The sample in question was cells cultured in vitro, obtained from a patient treated with pembrolizumab. This receptor was identified in an adult with mismatch repair-deficient cancer. The chain combines TRBV30 with TRBJ1-1; D perhaps matches TRBD1 (6 bases). CDR3 DNA sequence: TGTGCCTGGAGTCGAGGGGGTCCTGAAGCTTTCTTT. This encodes CAWSRGGPEAFF.